Following are 32 T cell receptor beta chains from one sample sequenced in a study of T-cell memory formation after mild COVID-19. TCRdb re-called the 5' RACE reads with MiXCR, one entry per CDR3 protein. The sample holds 150,000 to 200,000 distinct CDR3 sequences, more than 12% seen once. Sequenced input: PBMCs or a T cell subset sorted from them (not recorded which). The receptors originated from an adult woman who had mild COVID-19 (a few samples of this study predate the infection). Cell type and time point are not known.

A few counts support this clonotype. The chain recombines TRBV12-3 or TRBV12-4 with TRBJ1-2; 7 bases match TRBD1. The ends lost 5 bases at V and 2 bases at J; junction bases unmatched: 11. The CDR3 has 16 amino acids. Here the CDR3 reads CASSLQGVRRNYGYTF. In nucleotides, the CDR3 is TGTGCCAGCAGTCTCCAGGGGGTTCGAAGGAACTATGGCTACACCTTC.

V is TRBV4-3 and J is TRBJ2-2, with D unclear. V lost 0 bases and J lost 6, with 8 bases in between. In germline, CDR1 is LGHNA, CDR2 YSLEER. This CDR3 spans 14 amino acids. The DNA for the CDR3 is TGCGCCAGCAGCCAAGAGTGGGGTGCCGGGGAGCTGTTTTTT. It encodes CASSQEWGAGELFF.

The V call is TRBV10-3, the J call TRBJ1-2; no clear D gene. The CDR3 is made up of 13 amino acids. V dropped 2 bases and J dropped 4 bases, with 8 bases sitting between them. Germline V gene sequence: CDR1 ENHRY, CDR2 SYGVKD. The CDR3: CAISESVSYGYTF. For the CDR3, the DNA is TGTGCCATCAGTGAGAGCGTTAGCTATGGCTACACCTTC.

The chain recombines TRBV5-1 with TRBJ2-3; 9 nucleotides match TRBD1. Per the germline V gene, CDR1 is SGHRS and CDR2 is YFSETQ. Trimming took 4 bases from V and 3 from J; bases not matched to a gene: 3. The CDR3 is 14 amino acids. The CDR3 spells CASSDGTGTDTQYF. CDR3 DNA: TGCGCCAGCAGCGATGGGACAGGGACAGATACGCAGTATTTT. The full variable domain, completed using reference TRBV5-1 and TRBJ2-3, is KAGVTQTPRYLIKTRGQQVTLSCSPISGHRSVSWYQQTPGQGLQFLFEYFSETQRNKGNFPGRFSGRQFSNSRSEMNVSTLELGDSALYLCASSDGTGTDTQYFGPGTRLTVL.

V gene TRBV5-5 combines with J gene TRBJ2-7, with 7 bases that match TRBD1. J lost 3 bases, V lost 3 bases, and 6 bases had no gene match. The CDR3 extends over 14 amino acids. Per the germline V gene, CDR1 is SGHKS and CDR2 is YYEKEE (reference sequence). CDR3 in amino acids: CASSWPGGNYEQYF. The CDR3 DNA follows: TGTGCCAGCAGCTGGCCAGGGGGTAACTACGAGCAGTACTTC.

CDR3 region: CASSEVASSTNEKLFF. Here the CDR3 DNA reads TGTGCCAGCAGTGAGGTGGCCTCCTCAACTAATGAAAAACTGTTTTTT. This chain connects TRBV2 to TRBJ1-4; D gene uncertain. V was clipped by 3 bases and J by 0 bases, with 11 bases between them. Germline V gene lookup returns CDR1 SNHLY and CDR2 FYNNEI. This CDR3 is 16 amino acids long.

This clonotype was observed a few times. V is TRBV6-2 or TRBV6-3 and J is TRBJ1-5; no firm D call. The V end lost 2 bases, the J end lost 5 bases, and 19 bases lay between the germline ends. From germline, CDR1 is MNHEY and CDR2 SVGEGT. The CDR3 consists of 17 residues. CDR3 nucleotides: TGTGCCAGCAGTTACCCTGGACCAGGTTTGAGATATCAGCCCCAGCATTTT. It specifies CASSYPGPGLRYQPQHF.

This clonotype was detected a few times. The CDR3 region has the DNA TGTGCCAGCAGTGAACAGGGACCCTACGAGCAGTACTTC. Protein sequence: CASSEQGPYEQYF. The rearrangement uses TRBV6-5 and TRBJ2-7; possibly TRBD1 for D (6 bases). Germline lookup yields CDR1 MNHEY and CDR2 SVGAGI. Trimming took 5 bases from V and 2 from J, leaving 10 bases between them. The CDR3 spans 13 residues.

This clonotype was counted only a few times. The chain recombines TRBV7-9 with TRBJ1-5; a weak D match, TRBD1 (5 bases). V shed 0 bases and J shed 3 bases, with 9 bases lying between them. CDR3 length: 15 residues. Germline V CDR1 and CDR2: SEHNR, FQNEAQ (reference sequence). DNA for the CDR3: TGTGCCAGCAGCTTAGCGCAGGGCTACAATCAGCCCCAGCATTTT. Its translation: CASSLAQGYNQPQHF.

This clonotype was counted many times. V is TRBV4-3 and J is TRBJ2-7; 7 bases agree with TRBD1. Per germline, CDR1 LGHNA and CDR2 YSLEER. V trimming: 4 bases; J trimming: 3 bases; junction bases outside the gene matches: 6. The CDR3 length is 14 residues. The CDR3 DNA sequence: TGCGCCAGCAGCCTTAGCGCAGGGGGCTACGAGCAGTACTTC. Protein sequence: CASSLSAGGYEQYF.

This clonotype has only a few counts. The chain has TRBV6-1 and TRBJ1-5, with 8 bases matching TRBD1. The CDR3 runs 13 residues. Germline CDR1 and CDR2: MNHNS and SASEGT. J gave up 5 bases and V 7 bases, and 4 bases lay outside the gene matches. CDR3 nucleotide sequence: TGTGCCAGCATTGGACAGGGAGATCAGCCCCAGCATTTT. It specifies CASIGQGDQPQHF.

This clonotype came up a few times. This chain links TRBV7-3 with TRBJ2-3, with no clear D. The CDR3 has 12 amino acids. CDR1 is SGHTA, CDR2 FQGTGA, per germline. Trimming left V 5 bases short and J 5 bases short, with 8 bases between. CDR3 protein: CASSNPGDTQYF. Written as DNA, the CDR3 is TGTGCCAGCAGCAATCCTGGAGATACGCAGTATTTT.

The CDR3 is CASSLDRPYEQYF. CDR3 nucleotide sequence: TGTGCCAGCAGTCTGGACAGGCCCTACGAGCAGTACTTC. The chain is built from TRBV12-3 or TRBV12-4 and TRBJ2-7; 7 positions agree with TRBD1. The junction had 3 bases not matched to a gene; V was cut back by 5 bases and J by 2 bases. The CDR3 runs 13 residues.

The V call is TRBV29-1, the J call TRBJ2-3; D remains unclear. The CDR3 length is 10 residues. Trimming removed 6 bases from V and 4 bases from J, with 5 bases in between. Germline V gene data show CDR1 as SQVTM and CDR2 as ANQGSEA. DNA of the CDR3: TGCAGCGTGTCAGCAGATACGCAGTATTTT. Translated, it gives CSVSADTQYF.

The V gene is TRBV7-2, the J gene TRBJ2-4; 14 positions match TRBD2. V dropped 5 bases and J dropped 1; count of bases not matched to a gene: 10. CDR1 is SGHTA, CDR2 FQGNSA, per germline. The CDR3 consists of 19 residues. The CDR3 loop reads CASSRGTSGSMGAKNIQYF. CDR3 sequence (DNA): TGTGCCAGCAGCCGCGGGACTAGCGGGAGTATGGGCGCCAAAAACATTCAGTACTTC.

This clonotype was counted between two and nine times. V gene TRBV4-1 combines with J gene TRBJ2-7, with D hard to call. Germline loops: CDR1 MGHRA, CDR2 YSYEKL. CDR3 length equals 14 residues. Trimming cost V 1 base and J 3 bases, with 10 bases left between them. The CDR3 nucleotides read TGCGCCAGCAGCCAAGGCTGGGGATACTACGAGCAGTACTTC. It encodes CASSQGWGYYEQYF.

In its sample, this clonotype was seen a few times. The chain carries TRBV29-1 and TRBJ2-3; the D is unclear. Germline V gene lookup returns CDR1 SQVTM and CDR2 ANQGSEA. The CDR3 consists of 10 residues. Trimming took off 5 bases at V and 3 bases at J, with 3 bases between the two ends. The CDR3 here is CSVRTDTQYF. CDR3 coding DNA: TGCAGCGTTAGAACAGATACGCAGTATTTT.

The chain joins TRBV7-8 to TRBJ1-5, with D possibly TRBD1 on 5 matching bases. The CDR3 totals 16 residues. Trimming shortened V by 1 base and J by 7 bases, and 17 bases separated the two germline ends. Germline V CDR1 and CDR2: SGHVS, FQNEAQ. The CDR3 DNA reads as TGTGCCAGCAGCTTAGTTAGTCAGGGAGGGAGGCAGCCCCAGCATTTT. It translates to CASSLVSQGGRQPQHF.

This chain links TRBV29-1 with TRBJ2-7, with D tentatively TRBD2 (6 bases). This CDR3 comprises 13 residues. The germline V and J ends were trimmed by 4 bases and 3 bases, with 13 bases remaining between them. Germline V lookup: CDR1 SQVTM, CDR2 ANQGSEA. CDR3 loop: CSVASEEFYEQYF. The CDR3 DNA sequence: TGCAGCGTTGCTAGCGAGGAGTTCTACGAGCAGTACTTC.

This clonotype was observed many times. The chain couples TRBV5-1 to TRBJ2-3; D is ambiguous. CDR3 size: 16 residues. The germline CDR1 and CDR2 sequences are SGHRS and YFSETQ. V lost 0 bases and J lost 0, with 11 bases in between. CDR3: CASSLAAATSTDTQYF. CDR3 in DNA: TGCGCCAGCAGCTTGGCTGCAGCCACTAGCACAGATACGCAGTATTTT.

V gene TRBV27 combines with J gene TRBJ2-3; D ambiguous. CDR1 MNHEY and CDR2 SMNVEV come from the germline V gene (reference sequence). The V end lost 5 bases, the J end lost 3 bases, and 9 bases lay between the germline ends. The CDR3 covers 13 residues. CDR3 bases: TGTGCCAGCAGTGTACTATGGACAGATACGCAGTATTTT. It is translated as CASSVLWTDTQYF.

In its sample, this clonotype was seen a few times. The genes are TRBV5-5 and TRBJ2-2, with 11 positions matching TRBD2. This CDR3 comprises 15 residues. CDR1 SGHKS and CDR2 YYEKEE come from the germline V gene (reference sequence). Trimming removed 4 bases from V and 7 bases from J; junction bases left unmatched: 6. CDR3: CASSLTSGVGGELFF. CDR3 in DNA: TGTGCCAGCAGCCTGACTAGCGGGGTTGGCGGGGAGCTGTTTTTT.

This clonotype was picked up a small number of times. V gene TRBV9 combines with J gene TRBJ2-7; TRBD1 agrees at 10 bases. The CDR3 is made up of 14 amino acids. Germline loops: CDR1 SGDLS, CDR2 YYNGEE. With 2 bases clipped from V and 6 bases from J, the junction kept 5 bases outside the gene matches. CDR3 in DNA: TGTGCCAGCAGCGTGGGGGACAGGGGTCGCGAGCAGTACTTC. It specifies CASSVGDRGREQYF.

The table lists this clonotype with a few counts. The J gene is TRBJ1-1, the V gene TRBV20-1, with D possibly matching TRBD1 (5 bases). In germline, CDR1 is DFQATT, CDR2 SNEGSKA (reference sequence). The CDR3 has 13 residues. The V and J ends lost 0 bases and 6 bases respectively, with 11 bases between them. CDR3 coding DNA: TGCAGTGCTAGAGATTTCTCGGGGGCTGAAGCTTTCTTT. Its protein is CSARDFSGAEAFF.

Only a few counts were recorded for this clonotype. V is TRBV20-1 and J is TRBJ2-7, with D hard to call. The CDR3 runs to 14 residues. V was cut by 5 bases and J by 2 bases, with 16 bases left in between. The germline CDR1 and CDR2 sequences are DFQATT and SNEGSKA (reference sequence). The CDR3 DNA is TGCAGTGCTCGGTCCTCCGACAAGGCCTACGAGCAGTACTTC. It encodes CSARSSDKAYEQYF.

The CDR3 reads CASWGGPADTQYF. In nucleotides, the CDR3 is TGTGCCAGCTGGGGGGGGCCCGCAGATACGCAGTATTTT. The chain couples TRBV12-3 or TRBV12-4 to TRBJ2-3; a weak D match, TRBD2 (7 bases). The V end was cut by 8 bases, the J end by 4 bases, with 13 bases between. The CDR3 has 13 amino acids.

This clonotype was detected a few times. The V and J genes are TRBV20-1 and TRBJ2-1; D might be TRBD2 (6 bases). The CDR3 length is 13 residues. V lost 6 bases, J lost 4 bases, and 13 bases lay in between. Germline V gives CDR1 DFQATT, CDR2 SNEGSKA (reference sequence). The CDR3 DNA is TGCAGTGCCGCGACTAGTCGGTACAATGAGCAGTTCTTC. Its protein product is CSAATSRYNEQFF.

The chain uses TRBV15 and TRBJ1-1; 8 bases match TRBD1. V lost 3 bases, J lost 7 bases, and 1 base stayed unmatched. CDR1 LNHNV and CDR2 YYDKDF come from the germline V gene (reference sequence). The length of the CDR3 is 12 residues. DNA of the CDR3: TGTGCCACCAGCAGGGACAGGGTTGAAGCTTTCTTT. Encoded protein: CATSRDRVEAFF.

In this sample, this clonotype turned up a few times. The rearrangement joins TRBV12-3 or TRBV12-4 to TRBJ2-1, with a tentative D call TRBD2 (6 bases). The CDR3 loop spans 15 amino acids. Deletions cut 2 bases from V and 0 bases from J, with 8 bases between. The CDR3 loop is CASSLLTSSYNEQFF. In nucleotides, the CDR3 is TGTGCCAGCAGTTTATTGACTAGCTCCTACAATGAGCAGTTCTTC.

This clonotype was picked up many times. The chain couples TRBV9 to TRBJ2-2; D might be TRBD2 (5 bases). CDR3 length equals 15 residues. Germline V gene sequence: CDR1 SGDLS, CDR2 YYNGEE. Trimming took off 2 bases at V and 4 bases at J, with 12 bases between the two ends. The CDR3 reads CASSVGGRGTGELFF. The CDR3 DNA sequence: TGTGCCAGCAGCGTCGGAGGCCGGGGCACCGGGGAGCTGTTTTTT.

The V gene is TRBV9, the J gene TRBJ2-1; D call uncertain. The germline V gene encodes CDR1 SGDLS and CDR2 YYNGEE. Trimming shortened V by 1 base and J by 4 bases, and 9 bases separated the two germline ends. The CDR3 consists of 14 residues. CDR3 residues: CASSVNDGYNEQFF. For the CDR3, the DNA is TGTGCCAGCAGCGTAAATGACGGATACAATGAGCAGTTCTTC.

This chain connects TRBV4-1 to TRBJ1-3; D gene uncertain. This CDR3 has 16 amino acids. CDR1 MGHRA and CDR2 YSYEKL come from the germline V gene. V was shortened by 4 bases and J by 0 bases, with 13 bases between the two germline ends. The CDR3 region is CASSRPGRDSGNTIYF. The CDR3, as DNA: TGCGCCAGCAGCCGGCCCGGTCGGGACTCTGGAAACACCATATATTTT.